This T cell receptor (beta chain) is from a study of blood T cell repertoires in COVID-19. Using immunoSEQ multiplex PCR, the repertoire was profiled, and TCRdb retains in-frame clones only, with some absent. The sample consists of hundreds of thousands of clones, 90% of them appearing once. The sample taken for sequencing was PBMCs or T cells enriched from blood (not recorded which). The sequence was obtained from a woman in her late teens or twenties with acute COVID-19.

CDR3 loop: CASSVVAGGYTDTQYF. The CDR3 DNA reads as TGTGCCAGCAGCGTAGTAGCGGGAGGATACACAGATACGCAGTATTTT. J is TRBJ2-3 and V is TRBV9; 10 bases fit TRBD2. The germline V gene encodes CDR1 SGDLS and CDR2 YYNGEE. CDR3 size: 16 residues. V was clipped by 0 bases and J by 2 bases; unmatched bases: 3. Full variable domain (outside the CDR3, taken from reference TRBV9 and TRBJ2-3): DSGVTQTPKHLITATGQRVTLRCSPRSGDLSVYWYQQSLDQGLQFLIQYYNGEERAKGNILERFSAQQFPDLHSELNLSSLELGDSALYFCASSVVAGGYTDTQYFGPGTRLTVL.